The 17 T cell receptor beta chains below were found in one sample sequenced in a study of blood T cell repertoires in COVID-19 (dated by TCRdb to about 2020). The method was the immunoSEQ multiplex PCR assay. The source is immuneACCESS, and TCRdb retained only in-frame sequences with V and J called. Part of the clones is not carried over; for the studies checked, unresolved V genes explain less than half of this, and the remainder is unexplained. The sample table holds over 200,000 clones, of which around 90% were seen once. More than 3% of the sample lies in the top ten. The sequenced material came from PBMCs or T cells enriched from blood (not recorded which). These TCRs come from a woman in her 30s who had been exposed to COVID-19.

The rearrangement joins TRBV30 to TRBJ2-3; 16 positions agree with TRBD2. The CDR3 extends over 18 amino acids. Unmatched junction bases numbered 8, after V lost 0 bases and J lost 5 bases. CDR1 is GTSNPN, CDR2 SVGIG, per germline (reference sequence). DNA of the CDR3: TGTGCCTGGAGTGTACTCGGGACTAGCGGGAGGGGAGGAGATACGCAGTATTTT. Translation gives CAWSVLGTSGRGGDTQYF.

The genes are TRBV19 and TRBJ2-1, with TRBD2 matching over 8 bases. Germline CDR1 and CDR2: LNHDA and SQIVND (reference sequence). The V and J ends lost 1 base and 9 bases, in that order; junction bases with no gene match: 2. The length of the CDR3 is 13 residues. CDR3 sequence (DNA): TGTGCCAGTAGTATAGGGACTAGCTTTGAGCAGTTCTTC. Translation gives CASSIGTSFEQFF.

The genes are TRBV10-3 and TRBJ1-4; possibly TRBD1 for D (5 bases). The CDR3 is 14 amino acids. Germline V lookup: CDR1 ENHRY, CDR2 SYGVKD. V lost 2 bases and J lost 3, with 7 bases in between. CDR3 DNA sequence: TGTGCCATCAGTGAGGACAGAGCTAATGAAAAACTGTTTTTT. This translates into CAISEDRANEKLFF.

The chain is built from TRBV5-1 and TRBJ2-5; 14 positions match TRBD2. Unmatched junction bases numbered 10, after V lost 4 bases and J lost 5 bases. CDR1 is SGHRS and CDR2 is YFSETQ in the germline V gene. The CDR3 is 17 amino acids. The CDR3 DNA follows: TGCGCCAGCAGCGGAAGAGGGACTAGCGGGAGTTGGGAGACCCAGTACTTC. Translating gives CASSGRGTSGSWETQYF.

Here the CDR3 reads CASSLDRDSMNTEAFF. The CDR3 bases are TGTGCCAGCAGCTTGGACCGGGACAGCATGAACACTGAAGCTTTCTTT. The chain links TRBV5-4 to TRBJ1-1; TRBD1 agrees at 7 bases. Germline V gene sequence: CDR1 SGHNT, CDR2 YYREEE (reference sequence). Germline trimming cut 0 bases from V and 0 bases from J; bases unmatched to any gene: 5. This CDR3 has 16 amino acids.

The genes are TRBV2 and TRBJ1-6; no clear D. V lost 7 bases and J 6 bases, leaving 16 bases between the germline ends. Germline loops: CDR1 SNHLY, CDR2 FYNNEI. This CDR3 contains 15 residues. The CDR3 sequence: CASIIDGSSNSPLHF. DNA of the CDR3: TGTGCCAGCATAATCGATGGCAGTTCTAATTCACCCCTCCACTTT.

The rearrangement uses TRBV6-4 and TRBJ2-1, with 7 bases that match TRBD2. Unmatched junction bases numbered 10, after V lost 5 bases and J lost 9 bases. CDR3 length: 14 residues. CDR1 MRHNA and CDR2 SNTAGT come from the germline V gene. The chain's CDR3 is CASSKTSAWGEQFF. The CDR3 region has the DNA TGTGCCAGCAGTAAAACTAGCGCCTGGGGTGAGCAGTTCTTC.

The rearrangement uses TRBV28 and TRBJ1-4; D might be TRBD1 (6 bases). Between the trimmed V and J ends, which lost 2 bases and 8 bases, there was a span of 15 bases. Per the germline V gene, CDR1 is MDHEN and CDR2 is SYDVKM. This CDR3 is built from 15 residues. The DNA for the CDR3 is TGTGCCAGCAGTTTACTGAACAGGGCTTTCGAAAAACTGTTTTTT. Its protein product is CASSLLNRAFEKLFF.

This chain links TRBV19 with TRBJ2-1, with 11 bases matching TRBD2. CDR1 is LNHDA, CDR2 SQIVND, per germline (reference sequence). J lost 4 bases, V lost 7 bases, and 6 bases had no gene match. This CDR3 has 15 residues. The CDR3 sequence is CASKGSSGRYNEQFF. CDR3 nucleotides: TGTGCCAGTAAGGGATCTAGCGGGAGGTACAATGAGCAGTTCTTC.

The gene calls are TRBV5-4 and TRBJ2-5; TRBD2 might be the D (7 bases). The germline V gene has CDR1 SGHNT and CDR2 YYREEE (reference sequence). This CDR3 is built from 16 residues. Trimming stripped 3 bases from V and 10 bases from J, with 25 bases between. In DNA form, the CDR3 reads TGTGCCAGCAGCTCCGGTAGGGGGGGCTACTTTAGGGACCAGTACTTC. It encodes CASSSGRGGYFRDQYF.

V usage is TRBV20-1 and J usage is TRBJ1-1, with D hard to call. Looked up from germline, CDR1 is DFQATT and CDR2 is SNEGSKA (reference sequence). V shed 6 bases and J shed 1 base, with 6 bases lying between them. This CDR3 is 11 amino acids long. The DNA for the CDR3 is TGCAGTGCATTCCGGAACACTGAAGCTTTCTTT. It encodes CSAFRNTEAFF.

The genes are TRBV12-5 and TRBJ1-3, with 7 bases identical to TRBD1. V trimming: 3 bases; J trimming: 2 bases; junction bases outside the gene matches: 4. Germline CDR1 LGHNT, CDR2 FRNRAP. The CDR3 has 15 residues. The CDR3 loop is CASGFRQGAGNTIYF. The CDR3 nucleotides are TGTGCTAGTGGTTTTCGGCAGGGGGCTGGAAACACCATATATTTT. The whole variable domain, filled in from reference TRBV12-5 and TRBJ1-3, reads DARVTQTPRHKVTEMGQEVTMRCQPILGHNTVFWYRQTMMQGLELLAYFRNRAPLDDSGMPKDRFSAEMPDATLATLKIQPSEPRDSAVYFCASGFRQGAGNTIYFGEGSWLTVV.

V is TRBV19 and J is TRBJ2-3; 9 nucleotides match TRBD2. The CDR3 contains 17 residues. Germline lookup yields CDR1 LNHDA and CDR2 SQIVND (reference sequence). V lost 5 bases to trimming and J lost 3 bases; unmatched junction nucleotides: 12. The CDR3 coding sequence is TGTGCCAGTAGTTCACAAGCGGGGGGCTGGGGGACAGATACGCAGTATTTT. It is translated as CASSSQAGGWGTDTQYF. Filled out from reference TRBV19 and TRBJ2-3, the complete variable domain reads DGGITQSPKYLFRKEGQNVTLSCEQNLNHDAMYWYRQDPGQGLRLIYYSQIVNDFQKGDIAEGYSVSREKKESFPLTVTSAQKNPTAFYLCASSSQAGGWGTDTQYFGPGTRLTVL.

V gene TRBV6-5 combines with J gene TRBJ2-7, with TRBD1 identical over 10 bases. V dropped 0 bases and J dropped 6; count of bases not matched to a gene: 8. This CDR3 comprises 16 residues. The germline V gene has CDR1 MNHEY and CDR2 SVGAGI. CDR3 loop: CASSYSSRDRGSEQYF. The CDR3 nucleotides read TGTGCCAGCAGTTACTCTAGCCGGGACAGGGGCTCCGAGCAGTACTTC.

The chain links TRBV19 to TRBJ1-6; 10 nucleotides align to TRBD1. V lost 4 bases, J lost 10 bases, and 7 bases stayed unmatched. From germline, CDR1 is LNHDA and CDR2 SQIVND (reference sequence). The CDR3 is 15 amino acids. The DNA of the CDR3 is TGTGCCAGTAGTACCACCGGGACAGGGGTCTCACCCCTCCACTTT. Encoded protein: CASSTTGTGVSPLHF. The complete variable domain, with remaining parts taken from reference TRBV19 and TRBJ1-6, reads DGGITQSPKYLFRKEGQNVTLSCEQNLNHDAMYWYRQDPGQGLRLIYYSQIVNDFQKGDIAEGYSVSREKKESFPLTVTSAQKNPTAFYLCASSTTGTGVSPLHFGNGTRLTVT.

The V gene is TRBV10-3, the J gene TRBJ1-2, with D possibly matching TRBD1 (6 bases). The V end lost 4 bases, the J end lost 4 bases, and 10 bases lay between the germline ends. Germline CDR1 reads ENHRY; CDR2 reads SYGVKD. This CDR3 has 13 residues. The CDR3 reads CAISAGQFYGYTF. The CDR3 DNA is TGTGCCATCAGTGCCGGACAGTTCTATGGCTACACCTTC.

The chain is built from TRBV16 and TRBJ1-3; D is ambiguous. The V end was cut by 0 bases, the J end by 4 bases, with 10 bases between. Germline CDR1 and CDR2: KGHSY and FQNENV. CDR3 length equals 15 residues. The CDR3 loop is CASSQSAGAGNTIYF. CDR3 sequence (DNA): TGTGCCAGCAGCCAATCTGCAGGTGCAGGAAACACCATATATTTT. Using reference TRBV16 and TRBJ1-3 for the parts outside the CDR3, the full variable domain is GEEVAQTPKHLVRGEGQKAKLYCAPIKGHSYVFWYQQVLKNEFKFLISFQNENVFDETGMPKERFSAKCLPNSPCSLEIQATKLEDSAVYFCASSQSAGAGNTIYFGEGSWLTVV.